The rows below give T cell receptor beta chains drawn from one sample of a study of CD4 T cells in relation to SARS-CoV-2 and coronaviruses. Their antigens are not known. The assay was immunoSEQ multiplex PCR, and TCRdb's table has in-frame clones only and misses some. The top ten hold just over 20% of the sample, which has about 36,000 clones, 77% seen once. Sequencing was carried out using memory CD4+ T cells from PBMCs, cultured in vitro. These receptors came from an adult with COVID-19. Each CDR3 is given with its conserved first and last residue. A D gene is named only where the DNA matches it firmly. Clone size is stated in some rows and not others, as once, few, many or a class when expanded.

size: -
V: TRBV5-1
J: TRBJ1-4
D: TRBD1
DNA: TGCGCCAGCAGCTTGCTCACCCCCGGGACAGGGAGTGAAAAACTGTTTTTT
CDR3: CASSLLTPGTGSEKLFF

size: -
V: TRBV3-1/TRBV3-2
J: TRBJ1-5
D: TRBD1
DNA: TGTGCCAGCAGTCGGACAGGGGGCAATCAGCCCCAGCATTTT
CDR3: CASSRTGGNQPQHF

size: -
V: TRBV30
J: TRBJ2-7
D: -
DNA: TGTGCCTGGACCTATGGCTACGAGCAGTACTTC
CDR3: CAWTYGYEQYF

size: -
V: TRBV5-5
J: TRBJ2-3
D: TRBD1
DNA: TGTGCCAGCAGCTTCGGGGACAGGGGGCCCACAGATACGCAGTATTTT
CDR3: CASSFGDRGPTDTQYF

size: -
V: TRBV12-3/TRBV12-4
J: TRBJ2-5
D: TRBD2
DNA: TGTGCCGCAGCGCTAGCGGGACAAGAGACCCAGTACTTC
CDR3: CAAALAGQETQYF

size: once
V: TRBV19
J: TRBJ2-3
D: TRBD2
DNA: TGTGCCAGTATCTCGACTAGCGGGGTCACAGATACGCAGTATTTT
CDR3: CASISTSGVTDTQYF

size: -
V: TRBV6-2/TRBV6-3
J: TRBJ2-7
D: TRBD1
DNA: TGTGCCAGCAGTTACGGGGACAGCTCCTACGAGCAGTACTTC
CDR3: CASSYGDSSYEQYF

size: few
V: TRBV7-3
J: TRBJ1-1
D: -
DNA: TGTGCCAGCAGCGCCACGGGTCGGGGTTTGAACACTGAAGCTTTCTTT
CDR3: CASSATGRGLNTEAFF

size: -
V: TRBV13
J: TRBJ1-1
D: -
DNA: TGTGCCAGCACCTTACGCGCGGGTGAGAACACTGAAGCTTTCTTT
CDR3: CASTLRAGENTEAFF

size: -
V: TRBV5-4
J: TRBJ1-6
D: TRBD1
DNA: TGTGCCAGCAACTTCGGGCAGGGGGGTTCACCCCTCCACTTT
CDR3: CASNFGQGGSPLHF

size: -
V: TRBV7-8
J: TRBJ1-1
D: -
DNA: TGTGCCAGCAGCTTAGTGGGGGGGAACACTGAAGCTTTCTTT
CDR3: CASSLVGGNTEAFF

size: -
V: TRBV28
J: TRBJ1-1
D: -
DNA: TGTGCCAGCAGTTTTTTTGGGGGGTTTTACACTGAAGCTTTCTTT
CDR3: CASSFFGGFYTEAFF

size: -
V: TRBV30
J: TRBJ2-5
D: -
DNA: TGTGCCTGGAGTTATCAGGGCCTACAAGAGACCCAGTACTTC
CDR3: CAWSYQGLQETQYF

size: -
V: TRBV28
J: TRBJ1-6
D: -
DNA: TGTGCCAGCAGTCCCGAGAGGGGGGGAGGCTCCTATAATTCACCCCTCCACTTT
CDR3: CASSPERGGGSYNSPLHF

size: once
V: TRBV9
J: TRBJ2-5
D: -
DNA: TGTGCCAGCAGCCAGACCTCTGGGGTGGAGACCCAGTACTTC
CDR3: CASSQTSGVETQYF

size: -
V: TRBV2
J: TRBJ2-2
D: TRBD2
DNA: TGTGCCAGCATAGCGGGAGTCGTAGGGGAGCTGTTTTTT
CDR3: CASIAGVVGELFF

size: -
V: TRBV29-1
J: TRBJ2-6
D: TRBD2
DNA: TGCAGCGTTGAATGGCGGGAGGCCGGGGCCAACGTCCTGACTTTC
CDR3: CSVEWREAGANVLTF

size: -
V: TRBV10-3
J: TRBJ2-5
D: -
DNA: TGTGCCATCAGTGATCGCACAGCCTTCCAAGAGACCCAGTACTTC
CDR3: CAISDRTAFQETQYF

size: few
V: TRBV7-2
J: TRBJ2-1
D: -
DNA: TGTGCCAGCAGCTTAGCGAGGGACTCCTACAATGAGCAGTTCTTC
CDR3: CASSLARDSYNEQFF

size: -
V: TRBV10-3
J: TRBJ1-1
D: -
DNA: TGTGCCATCAGCCCGGGGGAGGGGCGGGCTGAAGCTTTCTTT
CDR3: CAISPGEGRAEAFF

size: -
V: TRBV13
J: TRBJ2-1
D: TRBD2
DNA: TGTGCCAGCAGCTTAAACGGGAGGGGAGGGAGTGAGCAGTTCTTC
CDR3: CASSLNGRGGSEQFF

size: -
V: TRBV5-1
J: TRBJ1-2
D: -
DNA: TGCGCCAGCAGCTTGGCCTCAGGAGTAGCTAACTATGGCTACACCTTC
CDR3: CASSLASGVANYGYTF

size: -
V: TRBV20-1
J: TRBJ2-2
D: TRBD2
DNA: TGCAGTGCTAGTCCTAGCGGGAGGGCGGACACCGGGGAGCTGTTTTTT
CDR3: CSASPSGRADTGELFF

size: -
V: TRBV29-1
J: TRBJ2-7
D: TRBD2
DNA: TGCAGCGCGGGGAAGGAACTAGCGGGCCAGCAGTACTTC
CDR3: CSAGKELAGQQYF

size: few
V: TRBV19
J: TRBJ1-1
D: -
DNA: TGTGCCAGTAGAGGACGGGACACTGAAGCTTTCTTT
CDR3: CASRGRDTEAFF

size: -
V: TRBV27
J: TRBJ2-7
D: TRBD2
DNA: TGTGCCAGCAGTTTCCTAGCGGGAGGCTCTGGCGAGCAGTACTTC
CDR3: CASSFLAGGSGEQYF

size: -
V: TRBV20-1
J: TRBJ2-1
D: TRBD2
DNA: TGCAGTGCTAGTGCGAGGGGACTAGCATGGAATGAGCAGTTCTTC
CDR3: CSASARGLAWNEQFF